These 10 T cell receptor beta chains share one sample of origin, sequenced in a study of cytomegalovirus exposure and HLA in healthy donors (dated by TCRdb to about 2017). To prepare the library, the immunoSEQ multiplex PCR assay was applied. For the multiplex PCR, a mixture combining 60 forward primers for TCR Vbeta segments and 13 reverse primers for TCR Jbeta segments was used. The table was pulled from immuneACCESS by TCRdb, which kept in-frame rearrangements only. Such tables lose some clones; where checked, under half of the loss comes from unresolved V genes, and the rest has no known cause. The table for this sample lists over 100,000 clones; 65% to 80% of them were counted only once. Approximately 10% of the sample goes to the ten largest clones. The material sequenced was PBMCs. Every receptor here comes from a man between 40 and 49 years old in good health and CMV-seropositive.

This rearrangement joins TRBV20-1 to TRBJ2-4; D may be TRBD1 (6 bases). The V end was cut by 5 bases, the J end by 9 bases, with 11 bases between. This CDR3 comprises 11 residues. CDR1 DFQATT and CDR2 SNEGSKA come from the germline V gene (reference sequence). The CDR3 is CSAPDSRIQYF. The CDR3 bases are TGCAGTGCTCCGGACAGTCGCATTCAGTACTTC.

The rearrangement joins TRBV11-3 to TRBJ2-5, with 7 bases lining up with TRBD2. The germline CDR1 and CDR2 sequences are SGHNT and YENEEA. V lost 6 bases, J lost 1 base, and 8 bases stayed unmatched. CDR3 length: 15 amino acids. The CDR3 here is CASSIAGGGQETQYF. DNA of the CDR3: TGTGCCAGCAGTATAGCTGGGGGGGGCCAAGAGACCCAGTACTTC.

V and J are TRBV5-5 and TRBJ2-1; 8 bases agree with TRBD2. This CDR3 is 14 amino acids long. Germline trimming cut 9 bases from V and 1 base from J; bases unmatched to any gene: 6. The germline CDR1 and CDR2 sequences are SGHKS and YYEKEE (reference sequence). This CDR3 reads CAIGGASSYNEQFF. CDR3 DNA: TGTGCCATCGGGGGGGCCTCATCCTACAATGAGCAGTTCTTC.

V usage is TRBV11-2 and J usage is TRBJ2-5; 8 bases map to TRBD1. V dropped 5 bases and J dropped 5; count of bases not matched to a gene: 13. CDR1 is SGHAT, CDR2 FQNNGV, per germline. The CDR3 loop spans 16 amino acids. CDR3 coding DNA: TGTGCCAGCAGCATATATTCGGGACAGGCTGGGGAGACCCAGTACTTC. This codes for CASSIYSGQAGETQYF.

This CDR3 is CASSQSSPLTDTQYF. The CDR3 coding sequence is TGCGCCAGCAGCCAATCTTCCCCCCTTACAGATACGCAGTATTTT. V usage is TRBV4-1 and J usage is TRBJ2-3; D call uncertain. The CDR3 extends over 15 amino acids. Trimming shortened V by 2 bases and J by 3 bases, and 12 bases separated the two germline ends. Germline assignment: CDR1 MGHRA and CDR2 YSYEKL.

The chain carries TRBV6-5 and TRBJ2-7; 9 bases align to TRBD1. The germline V gene encodes CDR1 MNHEY and CDR2 SVGAGI. The CDR3 has 15 amino acids. The junction had 10 bases not matched to a gene; V was cut back by 4 bases and J by 6 bases. The CDR3 loop is CASSFPGQGSSEQYF. In nucleotides, the CDR3 is TGTGCCAGCAGTTTTCCGGGACAGGGTTCTTCCGAGCAGTACTTC.

This clone was counted a few times. V and J are TRBV28 and TRBJ1-6; D gene unclear. V was shortened by 7 bases and J by 12 bases, with 13 bases between the two germline ends. The CDR3 has 12 residues. Germline V gene lookup returns CDR1 MDHEN and CDR2 SYDVKM. CDR3 nucleotide sequence: TGTGCCAGCAAGAATGGCCTTGGACCCCTCCACTTT. Residues: CASKNGLGPLHF. Full variable domain (remainder filled in from reference TRBV28 and TRBJ1-6): DVKVTQSSRYLVKRTGEKVFLECVQDMDHENMFWYRQDPGLGLRLIYFSYDVKMKEKGDIPEGYSVSREKKERFSLILESASTNQTSMYLCASKNGLGPLHFGNGTRLTVT.

V and J are TRBV7-2 and TRBJ2-3; 9 positions match TRBD2. The V gene's germline CDR1 is SGHTA and CDR2 FQGNSA. The V gene end was trimmed by 1 base and the J gene end by 6 bases; junction bases not matched to a gene: 8. The CDR3 has 16 amino acids. The CDR3 coding sequence is TGTGCCAGCAGCTTAGTTTCAGCGGGGGGTGCGGATACGCAGTATTTT. Amino acid sequence: CASSLVSAGGADTQYF.

Concerning this clone: The junction differs from germline at one of its ends, possibly a read error. This chain uses TRBV5-6 with TRBJ2-4; 8 nucleotides match TRBD1. This CDR3 region has 16 residues. Germline CDR1 is SGHDT and CDR2 is YYEEEE. DNA of the CDR3: TGTGCCAGCAGCCTGACAGGGGAGTTAGCCAAAAACAGTCAGTACTTC. Protein: CASSLTGELAKNSQYF. The full variable domain, rest sourced from reference TRBV5-6 and TRBJ2-4, is DAGVTQSPTHLIKTRGQQVTLRCSPKSGHDTVSWYQQALGQGPQFIFQYYEEEERQRGNFPDRFSGHQFPNYSSELNVNALLLGDSALYLCASSLTGELAKNSQYFGAGTRLSVL.

This clone was seen more than once but under ten times. J is TRBJ2-5 and V is TRBV27; 8 bases fit TRBD2. The junction had 5 bases not matched to a gene; V was cut back by 2 bases and J by 3 bases. Germline values: CDR1 MNHEY, CDR2 SMNVEV (reference sequence). There are 15 residues in the CDR3. Here the CDR3 DNA reads TGTGCCAGCAGTTTAGCGGGGGGCCTGGAAGAGACCCAGTACTTC. This translates into CASSLAGGLEETQYF.